The 6 T cell receptor beta chains below were found in one sample sequenced in a study of OX40 agonist ivuxolimab in advanced cancers. Library generation was performed with the immunoSEQ multiplex PCR assay. TCRdb took over this immuneACCESS table, retaining in-frame rearrangements with V and J assigned. Such tables are incomplete; in checked studies, under half of the missing clones stem from an unresolved V gene, and the remainder is unexplained. A total of approximately 90,000 clones appear in this sample, around 88% of them only once. Together, the top ten hold less than 1.5% of the sample. This specimen was CD4+ or CD8+ T cells sorted from blood, taken in a trial of the OX40 agonist ivuxolimab. These receptors all stem from an adult with an advanced solid tumor such as melanoma, head and neck, liver or kidney cancer.

The chain combines TRBV2 with TRBJ1-5; D is undetermined. Trimming took off 8 bases at V and 1 base at J, with 9 bases between the two ends. Germline V gene sequence: CDR1 SNHLY, CDR2 FYNNEI. The CDR3 runs 13 residues. In DNA, the CDR3 is TGTGCCAGCGCTCAAATCAGCAATCAGCCCCAGCATTTT. As protein: CASAQISNQPQHF.

The chain uses TRBV27 and TRBJ2-5; D is ambiguous. The V end was cut by 4 bases, the J end by 5 bases, with 14 bases between. The CDR3 contains 14 residues. Germline CDR1 MNHEY, CDR2 SMNVEV (reference sequence). The CDR3 sequence: CASSSHLFPETQYF. The CDR3, as DNA: TGTGCCAGCAGTTCCCACTTATTCCCTGAGACCCAGTACTTC.

V is TRBV9 and J is TRBJ2-3, with D possibly matching TRBD2 (6 bases). The V end was cut by 4 bases, the J end by 0 bases, with 12 bases between. Germline V gives CDR1 SGDLS, CDR2 YYNGEE. This CDR3 is built from 15 residues. CDR3 nucleotides: TGTGCCAGCAGCCCGGGACTTCCTAGCACAGATACGCAGTATTTT. Translated, it gives CASSPGLPSTDTQYF.

This rearrangement joins TRBV29-1 to TRBJ2-7, with TRBD1 identical over 10 bases. This CDR3 contains 14 residues. With 1 base clipped from V and 2 bases from J, the junction kept 2 bases outside the gene matches. Germline assignment: CDR1 SQVTM and CDR2 ANQGSEA. The CDR3 region is CSVEGQGAPYEQYF. The CDR3 coding sequence is TGCAGCGTTGAAGGACAGGGGGCACCCTACGAGCAGTACTTC.

The chain links TRBV19 to TRBJ1-3; D call uncertain. Germline V CDR1 and CDR2: LNHDA, SQIVND (reference sequence). Trimming left V 3 bases short and J 8 bases short, with 5 bases between. The CDR3 has 11 amino acids. CDR3 bases: TGTGCCAGTAGTATTTTCGACACCATATATTTT. Protein sequence: CASSIFDTIYF.

The gene calls are TRBV5-1 and TRBJ2-1; a possible D gene is TRBD1 (5 bases). CDR3 length: 14 amino acids. Trimming pared 1 base from V and 5 bases from J, leaving 10 bases between. CDR1 is SGHRS, CDR2 YFSETQ, per germline. The chain's CDR3 is CASSLYQGDNEQFF. In DNA, the CDR3 is TGCGCCAGCAGCTTGTATCAGGGTGACAATGAGCAGTTCTTC.